The next 14 T cell receptor beta chains were all read from a single sample in a study of shared clonotypes between healthy human individuals. Measured with immunoSEQ multiplex PCR; TCRdb has only the in-frame clones, and not every one. The sample includes 1,500,000 or so clones, 98% seen only once; the top ten take approximately 0.4%. Material for sequencing was naive CD4+ T cells sorted from blood. Sample subset: CD45RA+ positively selected. These receptors originate from a man aged 30 to 39 in good health.

V and J are TRBV11-2 and TRBJ2-5; D is unresolved. The CDR3 consists of 14 residues. Trimming took 5 bases from V and 5 from J, leaving 15 bases between them. Germline values: CDR1 SGHAT, CDR2 FQNNGV. The CDR3 protein is CASSTTGGWETQYF. The CDR3 nucleotides read TGTGCCAGCAGCACCACTGGTGGGTGGGAGACCCAGTACTTC. Supplemented by reference TRBV11-2 and TRBJ2-5, the full variable domain reads EAGVAQSPRYKIIEKRQSVAFWCNPISGHATLYWYQQILGQGPKLLIQFQNNGVVDDSQLPKDRFSAERLKGVDSTLKIQPAKLEDSAVYLCASSTTGGWETQYFGPGTRLLVL.

This rearrangement joins TRBV5-1 to TRBJ2-7; a weak D match, TRBD2 (5 bases). Trimming removed 2 bases at V and 1 base at J, with 10 bases between. Germline-derived CDR1 and CDR2 are SGHRS and YFSETQ. This CDR3 is 14 amino acids long. The CDR3 coding sequence is TGCGCCAGCAGCTTCTTCAGCGGATCCTACGAGCAGTACTTC. Amino acid sequence: CASSFFSGSYEQYF.

The CDR3 DNA reads TGTGCCAGCAGGAGGGTTGTTGAGCCCCAGCATTTT. It specifies CASRRVVEPQHF. The chain joins TRBV2 to TRBJ1-5; D gene unclear. V dropped 6 bases and J dropped 8 bases, with 11 bases sitting between them. The germline CDR1 and CDR2 sequences are SNHLY and FYNNEI. The CDR3 is made up of 12 amino acids.

The chain is built from TRBV6-6 and TRBJ2-1, with 7 positions matching TRBD1. The CDR3 runs 15 residues. With 7 bases clipped from V and 0 bases from J, the junction kept 6 bases outside the gene matches. Germline V gene sequence: CDR1 MNHNY, CDR2 SVGAGI (reference sequence). CDR3 bases: TGTGCCAGCACCTCCACAGGGGTCTCCTACAATGAGCAGTTCTTC. This codes for CASTSTGVSYNEQFF.

This chain uses TRBV27 with TRBJ1-2, with TRBD1 as a possible D gene (6 bases). Looked up from germline, CDR1 is MNHEY and CDR2 is SMNVEV (reference sequence). This CDR3 region has 16 residues. V shed 3 bases and J shed 0 bases, with 14 bases lying between them. The CDR3 nucleotides are TGTGCCAGCAGTTTCTACCAAGGACAGTCTAACTATGGCTACACCTTC. Its translation is CASSFYQGQSNYGYTF.

The rearrangement links TRBV5-1 to TRBJ2-7; 10 nucleotides agree with TRBD2. CDR1 and CDR2 from the germline V gene are SGHRS and YFSETQ. The CDR3 length is 14 residues. The ends lost 4 bases at V and 3 bases at J; junction bases unmatched: 4. CDR3 sequence reads: CASSPGTSVYEQYF. DNA of the CDR3: TGCGCCAGCAGCCCCGGGACTAGCGTCTACGAGCAGTACTTC.

The V and J genes are TRBV7-9 and TRBJ1-2, with D unresolved. CDR1 SEHNR and CDR2 FQNEAQ come from the germline V gene (reference sequence). The CDR3 is 13 amino acids. Trimming stripped 1 base from V and 8 bases from J, with 11 bases between. CDR3 bases: TGTGCCAGCAGCTTAGTCGTCGGATACGGCTACACCTTC. Residues: CASSLVVGYGYTF.

About this clone itself: Other nucleotide sequences in the sample specify the same CDR3. The rearrangement links TRBV18 to TRBJ2-2; TRBD1 matches at 8 bases. CDR1 is KGHSH and CDR2 is LQKENI in the germline V gene. This CDR3 has 15 residues. Losses at the gene ends were 3 bases for V and 2 bases for J; bases not matched to a gene: 2. The CDR3 coding sequence is TGTGCCAGCTCACCCGGACAGGGAAACACCGGGGAGCTGTTTTTT. It codes for CASSPGQGNTGELFF. Complete variable domain (other parts from reference TRBV18 and TRBJ2-2): NAGVMQNPRHLVRRRGQEARLRCSPMKGHSHVYWYRQLPEEGLKFMVYLQKENIIDESGMPKERFSAEFPKEGPSILRIQQVVRGDSAAYFCASSPGQGNTGELFFGEGSRLTVL.

The CDR3 protein is CASSMRDEPIFRFF. The CDR3 DNA is TGTGCCAGTAGTATGCGGGACGAGCCGATATTCAGGTTCTTC. V gene TRBV19 combines with J gene TRBJ2-1; possibly TRBD2 for D (6 bases). The germline V gene encodes CDR1 LNHDA and CDR2 SQIVND (reference sequence). The ends were cut back, 3 bases at V and 15 bases at J, with 21 bases in the middle. This CDR3 has 14 amino acids.

The V gene is TRBV6-4, the J gene TRBJ2-1, with unresolved D. V lost 6 bases to trimming and J lost 3 bases, with 12 bases between them. Germline loops: CDR1 MRHNA, CDR2 SNTAGT. The CDR3 spans 14 residues. The CDR3 spells CASSPSRNYNEQFF. The CDR3 DNA reads as TGTGCCAGCAGCCCTAGTAGAAACTACAATGAGCAGTTCTTC.

The chain has TRBV5-4 and TRBJ2-1; tentative D call: TRBD2 (6 bases). The CDR3 extends over 19 amino acids. CDR1 and CDR2 from the germline V gene are SGHNT and YYREEE (reference sequence). Trimming left V 6 bases short and J 8 bases short, with 33 bases between. The DNA of the CDR3 is TGTGCCAGCACCTCAGGAGGTTGGGCGGGGCCGCGGGGTGGCGATGAGCAGTTCTTC. Translating it yields CASTSGGWAGPRGGDEQFF.

This chain uses TRBV5-1 with TRBJ2-2; the match to TRBD2 covers 12 bases. The germline V gene has CDR1 SGHRS and CDR2 YFSETQ. V trimming: 4 bases; J trimming: 1 base; junction bases outside the gene matches: 2. The CDR3 extends over 16 amino acids. As DNA, the CDR3 is TGCGCCAGCAGCAAACTAGCGGGAGGGAACACCGGGGAGCTGTTTTTT. It codes for CASSKLAGGNTGELFF.

This chain connects TRBV9 to TRBJ2-3, with D maybe TRBD2 (5 bases). V was shortened by 6 bases and J by 2 bases, with 13 bases between the two germline ends. Germline V gene data show CDR1 as SGDLS and CDR2 as YYNGEE. This CDR3 has 14 residues. The CDR3 DNA is TGTGCCAGCATGAGGGATGAGTCCACAGATACGCAGTATTTT. Residues: CASMRDESTDTQYF.

The chain joins TRBV10-1 to TRBJ2-7, with D perhaps matching TRBD2 (5 bases). Germline V gene sequence: CDR1 WNHNN, CDR2 SYGVQD (reference sequence). The CDR3 contains 16 residues. V was cut by 0 bases and J by 4 bases, with 16 bases left in between. CDR3 sequence (DNA): TGCGCCAGCAGTGAGTCTCGAGCGGCGGCCGCTTACGAGCAGTACTTC. It is translated as CASSESRAAAAYEQYF.